The rows below give T cell receptor beta chains drawn from one sample of a study of T cell responses to AZD1222 COVID-19 vaccine. Clones were sequenced by immunoSEQ multiplex PCR, and TCRdb holds only the in-frame ones, with some missing. This table has 100,000 to 150,000 clones, roughly 91% appearing once. Sequencing was performed on peripheral blood, taken on day 0 of AZD1222 vaccination. These receptors all come from an adult in good health. Both conserved end residues are part of each CDR3. The order of the fields is D gene, V gene, J gene, CDR3 protein. D genes are given only for firm matches.

TRBD1,TRBV10-3,TRBJ2-5,CAISGTGTQETQYF
-,TRBV7-2,TRBJ1-5,CASSPSGPWTNQPQHF
TRBD1,TRBV6-1,TRBJ1-2,CASSEGQPENYGYTF
-,TRBV7-8,TRBJ1-1,CASSLYVGVGTEAFF
-,TRBV7-8,TRBJ2-7,CASSTIQSLYEQYF
TRBD2,TRBV4-2,TRBJ2-7,CASSPGTTYEQYF
TRBD1,TRBV7-9,TRBJ2-2,CASSLGAGGDTGELFF
TRBD1,TRBV3-1/TRBV3-2,TRBJ1-2,CASSQVAGQGNYGYTF
-,TRBV15,TRBJ1-4,CATGAITNEKLFF
-,TRBV11-2,TRBJ1-3,CASSLWGLLNTIYF
TRBD2,TRBV24-1,TRBJ2-3,CATRTSGGTDTQYF
TRBD1,TRBV5-4,TRBJ2-3,CASSMPPGQGPDTQYF
TRBD1,TRBV6-4,TRBJ1-1,CASSLTGGTEAFF
TRBD1,TRBV24-1,TRBJ2-5,CATSGGQPGETQYF
-,TRBV2,TRBJ1-2,CAGAHPGEGYGYTF
-,TRBV28,TRBJ1-1,CASHSGRPLNTEAFF
-,TRBV28,TRBJ1-3,CASSLARRSGNTIYF
-,TRBV5-5,TRBJ2-4,CASSLGGGRKNIQYF
-,TRBV5-8,TRBJ1-2,CASSLPYYGYTF
-,TRBV19,TRBJ2-3,CASSIGMGLDTQYF
-,TRBV30,TRBJ1-2,CAWSGPGTGTVYGYTF
TRBD1,TRBV19,TRBJ2-1,CASRVGDRGRNEQFF
TRBD1,TRBV28,TRBJ1-2,CASSSGQGDYGYTF
-,TRBV13,TRBJ2-7,CASSLGGEQYF
-,TRBV25-1,TRBJ1-1,CASSDTTRGDSEAFF
-,TRBV28,TRBJ1-5,CASSNRVGASINQPQHF
-,TRBV6-5,TRBJ1-1,CASRAEYTEAFF
-,TRBV5-6,TRBJ1-2,CASSLAQGLDGYTF
TRBD1,TRBV29-1,TRBJ1-4,CSVEAMGQPQDKTNEKLFF
-,TRBV6-5,TRBJ1-1,CASSPAKAHNTEAFF
TRBD1,TRBV6-5,TRBJ1-6,CASSYGDRGDSPLHF
-,TRBV5-6,TRBJ1-3,CASSLGRGEAGNTIYF
TRBD1,TRBV19,TRBJ2-7,CASSTTGTGSYEQYF
TRBD1,TRBV2,TRBJ2-5,CASRRNSLGTGYQETQYF
-,TRBV19,TRBJ2-5,CASSAMETQYF
-,TRBV18,TRBJ1-5,CASSPGGPNQPQHF
-,TRBV5-1,TRBJ1-1,CASSRSLQGGTEAFF
-,TRBV28,TRBJ1-2,CASSPRGGLGYTF
TRBD2,TRBV3-1/TRBV3-2,TRBJ2-7,CASSRLGGVNEQYF
TRBD2,TRBV7-2,TRBJ2-3,CASSSTLAGGQAQYF
TRBD1,TRBV5-1,TRBJ2-1,CASSLDRGLTYNEQFF
-,TRBV5-1,TRBJ2-1,CVSSLSPGNNEQFF
-,TRBV18,TRBJ2-1,CASSPLGGAVNEQFF
TRBD2,TRBV11-3,TRBJ2-7,CASSGGLAGAGEQYF
-,TRBV4-2,TRBJ2-7,CASSQGTVYEQYF
-,TRBV11-2,TRBJ2-1,CASSSTGREQFF
-,TRBV28,TRBJ2-3,CASSLSGLARDTQYF
TRBD2,TRBV27,TRBJ2-1,CASSSLAGGYNEQFF
-,TRBV7-9,TRBJ2-5,CASSLVQQETQYF